The source of this T cell receptor (beta chain) is a study of PD-1 blockade in mismatch repair-deficient tumors. Study-wide background: Patients had eleven to twelve mismatch repair-deficient cancer types, all previously treated and progressing. Overall study findings and caveats: After pembrolizumab, tumor-resident clones rose rapidly, then generally contracted before radiologic responses.

Using immunoSEQ multiplex PCR, the repertoire was profiled, and TCRdb retains in-frame clones only, with some absent. The profile shows about 60,000 clones, around 88% of them singletons. This clone is medium-sized within its sample. Its antigen is undetermined. All patients were mismatch repair deficient, assessed by either PCR or immunohistochemistry. The material was peripheral blood, obtained 52 weeks after starting pembrolizumab. The sequence was obtained from an adult with mismatch repair-deficient cancer.

For the CDR3, the DNA is TGTGCCAGCAGCTCTGCTAGCTACGAGCAGTACTTC. It yields the protein CASSSASYEQYF. The gene calls are TRBV5-5 and TRBJ2-7, with unresolved D. Deletions cut 3 bases from V and 3 bases from J, with 7 bases between. The length of the CDR3 is 12 residues. Germline lookup yields CDR1 SGHKS and CDR2 YYEKEE (reference sequence).